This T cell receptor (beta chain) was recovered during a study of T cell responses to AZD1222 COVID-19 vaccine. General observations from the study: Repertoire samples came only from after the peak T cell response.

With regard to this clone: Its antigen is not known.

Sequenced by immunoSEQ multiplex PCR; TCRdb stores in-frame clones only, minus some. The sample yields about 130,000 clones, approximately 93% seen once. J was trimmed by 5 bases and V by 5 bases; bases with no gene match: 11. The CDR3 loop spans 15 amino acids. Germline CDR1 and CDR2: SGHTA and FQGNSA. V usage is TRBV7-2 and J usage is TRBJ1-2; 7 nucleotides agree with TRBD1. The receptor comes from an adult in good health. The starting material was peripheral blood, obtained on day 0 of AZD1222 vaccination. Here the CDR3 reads CASSLAAGGRYGYTF. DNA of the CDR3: TGTGCCAGCAGCCTGGCGGCAGGGGGGAGGTATGGCTACACCTTC.